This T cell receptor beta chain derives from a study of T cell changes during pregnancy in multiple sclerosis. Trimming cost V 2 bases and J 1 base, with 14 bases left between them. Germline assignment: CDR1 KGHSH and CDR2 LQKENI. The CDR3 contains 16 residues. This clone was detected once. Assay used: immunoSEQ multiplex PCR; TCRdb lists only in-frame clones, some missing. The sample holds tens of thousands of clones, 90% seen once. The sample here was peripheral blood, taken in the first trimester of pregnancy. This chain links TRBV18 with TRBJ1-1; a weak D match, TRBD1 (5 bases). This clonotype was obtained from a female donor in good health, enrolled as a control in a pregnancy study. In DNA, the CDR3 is TGTGCCAGCTCACCATGGCAGGGATCGGGGAACACTGAAGCTTTCTTT. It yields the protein CASSPWQGSGNTEAFF.